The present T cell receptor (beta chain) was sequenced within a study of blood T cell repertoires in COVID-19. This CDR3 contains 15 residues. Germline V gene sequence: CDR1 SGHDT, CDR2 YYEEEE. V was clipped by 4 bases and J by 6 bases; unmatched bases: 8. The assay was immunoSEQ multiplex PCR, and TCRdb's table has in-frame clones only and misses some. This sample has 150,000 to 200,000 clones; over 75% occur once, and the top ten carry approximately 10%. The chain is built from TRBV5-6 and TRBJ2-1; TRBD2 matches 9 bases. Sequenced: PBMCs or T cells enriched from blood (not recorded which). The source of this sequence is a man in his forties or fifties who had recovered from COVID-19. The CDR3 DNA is TGTGCCAGCAGCGGGAGAGCGGGAGGTATCAATGAGCAGTTCTTC. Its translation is CASSGRAGGINEQFF.